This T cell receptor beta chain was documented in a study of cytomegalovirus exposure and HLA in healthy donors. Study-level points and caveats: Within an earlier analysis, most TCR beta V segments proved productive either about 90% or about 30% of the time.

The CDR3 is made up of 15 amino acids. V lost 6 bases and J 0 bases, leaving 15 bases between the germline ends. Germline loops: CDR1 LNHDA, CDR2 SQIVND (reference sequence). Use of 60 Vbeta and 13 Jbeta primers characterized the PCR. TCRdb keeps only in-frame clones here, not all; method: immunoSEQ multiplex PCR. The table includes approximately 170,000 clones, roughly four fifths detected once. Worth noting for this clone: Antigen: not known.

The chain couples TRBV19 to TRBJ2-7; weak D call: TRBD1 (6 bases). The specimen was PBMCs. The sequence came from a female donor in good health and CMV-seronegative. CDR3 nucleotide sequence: TGTGCCAGTAGGCCGACAGGAATCAACTCCTACGAGCAGTACTTC. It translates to CASRPTGINSYEQYF. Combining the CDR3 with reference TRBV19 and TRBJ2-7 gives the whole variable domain DGGITQSPKYLFRKEGQNVTLSCEQNLNHDAMYWYRQDPGQGLRLIYYSQIVNDFQKGDIAEGYSVSREKKESFPLTVTSAQKNPTAFYLCASRPTGINSYEQYFGPGTRLTVT.